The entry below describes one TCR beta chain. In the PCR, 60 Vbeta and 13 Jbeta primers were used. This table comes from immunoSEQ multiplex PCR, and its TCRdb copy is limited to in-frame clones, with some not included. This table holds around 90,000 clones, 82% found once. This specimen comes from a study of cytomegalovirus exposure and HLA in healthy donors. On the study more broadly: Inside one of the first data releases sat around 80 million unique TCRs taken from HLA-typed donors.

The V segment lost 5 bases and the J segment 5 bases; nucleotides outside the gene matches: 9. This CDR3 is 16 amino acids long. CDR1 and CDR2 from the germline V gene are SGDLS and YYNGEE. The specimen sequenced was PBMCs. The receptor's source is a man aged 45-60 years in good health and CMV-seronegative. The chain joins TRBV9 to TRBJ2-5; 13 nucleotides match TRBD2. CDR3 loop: CASRWTSGSVAETQYF. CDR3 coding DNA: TGTGCCAGCAGGTGGACTAGCGGGAGCGTAGCGGAGACCCAGTACTTC.